Listed below are T cell receptor beta chains from one sample, sequenced in a study of blood T cell repertoires in COVID-19. Data came from immunoSEQ multiplex PCR; TCRdb stores just in-frame clones and leaves some out. Here the sample spans approximately 110,000 clones, about 85% being singletons. The sample comprised peripheral blood. The receptors here all came from a human donor in a cohort sampled during active COVID-19. Each CDR3 is given with its conserved first and last residue. A D gene is named only where the DNA matches it firmly. Size is omitted from some rows. Given values are once, few, many or a class for expanded clones.

D	size	J	V	DNA	CDR3
TRBD2	NA	TRBJ2-1	TRBV2	TGTGCCAGCACAGAGGGACTAGCTAGAAATGAGCAGTTCTTC	CASTEGLARNEQFF
TRBD1	NA	TRBJ2-5	TRBV27	TGTGCCAGCAGTTCGAAAGACAGGGTTGAAGCGACCCAGTACTTC	CASSSKDRVEATQYF
TRBD1	NA	TRBJ1-2	TRBV7-2	TGTGCCAGCAGCTTAAGTTTACAGGGGAGGGGCTACACCTTC	CASSLSLQGRGYTF
NA	NA	TRBJ2-1	TRBV20-1	TGCAGTGCTAGAAGCTCGGGTGAGCAGTTCTTC	CSARSSGEQFF
NA	once	TRBJ2-5	TRBV6-1	TGTGCCAGCAGTGAAAGTGGGCGGACAGCTCAAGAGACCCAGTACTTC	CASSESGRTAQETQYF
NA	NA	TRBJ1-4	TRBV4-2	TGTGCCAGCAGCCAAGATCGGGTTTACAGGGATCCAACTAATGAAAAACTGTTTTTT	CASSQDRVYRDPTNEKLFF
NA	NA	TRBJ1-2	TRBV28	TGTGCCAGCAGCAATTCAGGGTTCGCCAACTATGGCTACACCTTC	CASSNSGFANYGYTF
TRBD1	NA	TRBJ1-1	TRBV5-1	TGCGCCAGCAGCGCGGGACAGGGCTACACTGAAGCTTTCTTT	CASSAGQGYTEAFF
TRBD1	NA	TRBJ2-7	TRBV6-1	TGTGCCAGCAGTGAAGCCGGGACAGGCTCCTACGAGCAGTACTTC	CASSEAGTGSYEQYF
TRBD1	NA	TRBJ2-7	TRBV6-5	TGTGCCAGCAGTAAGCCGGGACAGGGGATCTACGAGCAGTACTTC	CASSKPGQGIYEQYF
NA	NA	TRBJ2-1	TRBV28	TGTGCCAGCAGTTTATCCCCTAGTAGGAATGAGCAGTTCTTC	CASSLSPSRNEQFF
TRBD1	NA	TRBJ2-7	TRBV5-1	TGCGCCAGCAGCTTGGCGTATCCACAGGGGTTAGGCTACGAGCAGTACTTC	CASSLAYPQGLGYEQYF